One sample yielded the 25 T cell receptor beta chains listed below, sequenced in a study of CD8+CD57+ T cells in acquired aplastic anemia. Profiles of TCR beta VDJ and CDR3 were generated from a genomic DNA template. TCRdb re-called the reads with MiXCR, one entry per CDR3 protein. The repertoire consists of over 15,000 distinct CDR3 sequences, with roughly two fifths occurring once and the leading ten covering 86%. These TCRs are of unknown antigen specificity. Patients picked for sequencing had shown CD8+CD57+ cell expansion detected by flow cytometry. Notes on the study in general: CD8+CD57+ cells from patients were less diverse than total CD4+ and CD8+ pools.

Sequencing used CD8+CD57+ T cells sorted from PBMCs. Indicated subset: bead-enriched CD8+CD57+ effector memory T cells from SAA patients. These receptors originate from a human donor with aplastic anemia.

This clonotype was seen at least ten times. The gene calls are TRBV15 and TRBJ2-1; 10 bases match TRBD1. This CDR3 spans 14 amino acids. V lost 0 bases and J lost 9; bases outside the gene matches: 2. Germline V lookup: CDR1 LNHNV, CDR2 YYDKDF (reference sequence). CDR3 in DNA: TGTGCCACCAGCAGAGAGGGACAGGGGCGTGAGCAGTTCTTC. Translation: CATSREGQGREQFF.

There are many counts of this clonotype. V is TRBV2 and J is TRBJ1-1, with 9 bases lining up with TRBD1. Trimming at V came to 6 bases and at J to 4 bases, leaving 6 bases not matched to a gene. The CDR3 runs 14 residues. Germline-derived CDR1 and CDR2 are SNHLY and FYNNEI. The chain's CDR3 is CASRLQGALTEAFF. CDR3 coding DNA: TGTGCCAGCAGGCTACAGGGGGCTCTCACTGAAGCTTTCTTT.

This chain uses TRBV19 with TRBJ1-5, with TRBD1 identical over 9 bases. CDR1 and CDR2 from the germline V gene are LNHDA and SQIVND (reference sequence). J gave up 6 bases and V 7 bases, and 4 bases lay outside the gene matches. The CDR3 covers 13 residues. CDR3 DNA sequence: TGTGCCAGTATGCGGGGACAGGGTCAGCCCCAGCATTTT. It codes for CASMRGQGQPQHF.

Points on this clonotype: This may be a read error: a much more frequent sequence differs by one nucleotide. V is TRBV25-1 and J is TRBJ2-3, with D maybe TRBD1 (6 bases). The CDR3 consists of 14 residues. Germline CDR1 and CDR2: MGHDK and SYGVNS. Here the CDR3 reads CASSGQGSTGTQYF. CDR3 nucleotide sequence: TGTGCCAGCAGTGGCCAGGGATCGACAGGTACGCAGTATTTT. The variable domain in full, with the rest retrieved from reference TRBV25-1 and TRBJ2-3, is EADIYQTPRYLVIGTGKKITLECSQTMGHDKMYWYQQDPGMELHLIHYSYGVNSTEKGDLSSESTVSRIRTEHFPLTLESARPSHTSQYLCASSGQGSTGTQYFGPGTRLTVL.

The chain recombines TRBV10-3 with TRBJ2-5, with D perhaps matching TRBD2 (5 bases). Trimming took 0 bases from V and 1 from J, leaving 12 bases between them. Germline V lookup: CDR1 ENHRY, CDR2 SYGVKD. This CDR3 comprises 16 residues. CDR3 protein: CAISESRGIRQETQYF. DNA of the CDR3: TGTGCCATCAGTGAGTCCCGGGGTATTCGCCAAGAGACCCAGTACTTC.

The rearrangement uses TRBV5-1 and TRBJ2-7; the D gene is possibly TRBD2 (6 bases). V lost 4 bases and J lost 6, with 17 bases in between. Germline loops: CDR1 SGHRS, CDR2 YFSETQ. The CDR3 consists of 14 residues. CDR3 in amino acids: CASSPTAGRGEQYF. The CDR3 region has the DNA TGCGCCAGCAGCCCCACTGCGGGACGAGGCGAGCAGTACTTC.

This clonotype was seen only a few times. The J gene is TRBJ1-5, the V gene TRBV2; D unresolved. V shed 6 bases and J shed 3 bases, with 15 bases lying between them. Per the germline V gene, CDR1 is SNHLY and CDR2 is FYNNEI. The CDR3 loop spans 15 amino acids. The CDR3 DNA is TGTGCCAGCAGCCGTATCACAGCGGCCAATCAGCCCCAGCATTTT. It codes for CASSRITAANQPQHF.

This clonotype was recorded many times. The CDR3 bases are TGTGCCAGCAGCCACGGGAGATTCTCCTATAATTCACCCCTCCACTTT. The encoded protein is CASSHGRFSYNSPLHF. This sequence joins TRBV11-3 and TRBJ1-6; no definite D call. Germline CDR1 is SGHNT and CDR2 is YENEEA. The ends were cut back, 5 bases at V and 0 bases at J, with 11 bases in the middle. The CDR3 has 16 residues. The full variable domain, completed using reference TRBV11-3 and TRBJ1-6, is EAGVVQSPRYKIIEKKQPVAFWCNPISGHNTLYWYLQNLGQGPELLIRYENEEAVDDSQLPKDRFSAERLKGVDSTLKIQPAELGDSAVYLCASSHGRFSYNSPLHFGNGTRLTVT.

This sequence joins TRBV2 and TRBJ2-3; 10 nucleotides line up with TRBD1. The germline V gene has CDR1 SNHLY and CDR2 FYNNEI. Trimming at V came to 6 bases and at J to 1 base, leaving 10 bases not matched to a gene. The CDR3 contains 17 residues. For the CDR3, the DNA is TGTGCCAGCAGAACCGGGACAGGGGTTTTTGGCACAGATACGCAGTATTTT. Translating it yields CASRTGTGVFGTDTQYF.

The rearrangement joins TRBV15 to TRBJ1-2, with no clear D. This CDR3 comprises 13 residues. Trimming cost V 3 bases and J 6 bases, with 11 bases left between them. The germline V gene has CDR1 LNHNV and CDR2 YYDKDF (reference sequence). Written as DNA, the CDR3 is TGTGCCACCAGCAGCCAAGTCCAAGATGGCTACACCTTC. It encodes CATSSQVQDGYTF.

This clonotype has at least ten counts. This rearrangement joins TRBV29-1 to TRBJ2-1; 10 bases match TRBD1. The V gene end was trimmed by 6 bases and the J gene end by 7 bases; junction bases not matched to a gene: 9. Germline V gene lookup returns CDR1 SQVTM and CDR2 ANQGSEA. This CDR3 is built from 14 residues. CDR3 amino acids: CSVDPGQGLNEQFF. The DNA for the CDR3 is TGCAGCGTCGACCCGGGACAGGGGTTGAATGAGCAGTTCTTC.

This clonotype came up many times. This chain links TRBV2 with TRBJ2-7; 7 bases are a match to TRBD1. Germline CDR1 SNHLY, CDR2 FYNNEI. The ends lost 6 bases at V and 7 bases at J; junction bases unmatched: 9. This CDR3 has 13 residues. In nucleotides, the CDR3 is TGTGCCAGCAGACCGTTTGGGACAGAAGAGCAGTACTTC. Encoded protein: CASRPFGTEEQYF.

This clonotype was picked up many times. The chain uses TRBV11-3 and TRBJ2-1, with D possibly matching TRBD2 (7 bases). The CDR3 length is 13 residues. The V end was cut by 8 bases, the J end by 6 bases, with 14 bases between. Germline lookup yields CDR1 SGHNT and CDR2 YENEEA. The CDR3 sequence is CASGRGALNEQFF. The CDR3 DNA sequence: TGTGCCAGCGGTCGGGGGGCGCTCAATGAGCAGTTCTTC. The full variable domain, its missing parts supplied by reference TRBV11-3 and TRBJ2-1, is EAGVVQSPRYKIIEKKQPVAFWCNPISGHNTLYWYLQNLGQGPELLIRYENEEAVDDSQLPKDRFSAERLKGVDSTLKIQPAELGDSAVYLCASGRGALNEQFFGPGTRLTVL.

Notes on this clonotype: The conserved phenylalanine or tryptophan is not found at the CDR3 terminus, so this likely reflects a read error. The CDR3 DNA sequence: TGTGCCAGCTCACCACAAACAAGCACAGACACGCAGTATCTT. Translated: CASSPQTSTDTQYL. The chain is built from TRBV18 and TRBJ2-3; D ambiguous. Germline V gene data show CDR1 as KGHSH and CDR2 as LQKENI. The CDR3 length is 14 residues.

This clonotype was detected a few times. The chain recombines TRBV20-1 with TRBJ2-1, with TRBD2 as a possible D gene (6 bases). CDR1 is DFQATT, CDR2 SNEGSKA, per germline (reference sequence). The ends were cut back, 5 bases at V and 6 bases at J, with 14 bases in the middle. This CDR3 comprises 13 residues. The chain's CDR3 is CSASAWGVNEQFF. CDR3 nucleotide sequence: TGCAGTGCTTCGGCCTGGGGGGTCAATGAGCAGTTCTTC.

The chain uses TRBV29-1 and TRBJ2-3; TRBD2 agrees at 9 bases. Trimming took 4 bases from V and 4 from J; bases not matched to a gene: 12. Germline V gives CDR1 SQVTM, CDR2 ANQGSEA. This CDR3 has 16 residues. The CDR3 bases are TGCAGCGTTGCTCCCTTTCCGCGGGGGGGGGCAGATACGCAGTATTTT. Translated, it gives CSVAPFPRGGADTQYF.

The CDR3 here is CASSFSQGDTEAFF. DNA for the CDR3: TGTGCCAGCAGCTTTTCACAGGGGGACACTGAAGCTTTCTTT. This chain connects TRBV5-4 to TRBJ1-1; 8 nucleotides match TRBD1. Germline trimming cut 2 bases from V and 3 bases from J; bases unmatched to any gene: 3. The V gene's germline CDR1 is SGHNT and CDR2 YYREEE (reference sequence). This CDR3 spans 14 amino acids.

The chain combines TRBV7-3 with TRBJ2-7; possible D gene TRBD2, 6 bases. The CDR3 is made up of 15 amino acids. Germline CDR1 reads SGHTA; CDR2 reads FQGTGA. V dropped 5 bases and J dropped 3 bases, with 17 bases sitting between them. Here the CDR3 reads CASSLGLGSNYEQYF. For the CDR3, the DNA is TGTGCCAGCAGCCTGGGACTTGGATCAAACTACGAGCAGTACTTC.

Notes on this clonotype: This could be a read error, since a much larger clone is one nucleotide away. The conserved phenylalanine or tryptophan is not found at the CDR3 terminus, so this likely reflects a read error. The genes are TRBV15 and TRBJ2-7, with TRBD1 matching over 10 bases. The junction had 5 bases not matched to a gene; V was cut back by 3 bases and J by 6 bases. This CDR3 has 14 residues. Germline V gene sequence: CDR1 LNHNV, CDR2 YYDKDF (reference sequence). CDR3 sequence (DNA): TGTGCCACCAGCAGGGGACAGGGGTCGCGCGAGCAGTACTCC. Translation: CATSRGQGSREQYS.

The chain recombines TRBV7-8 with TRBJ2-1; D is possibly TRBD1 (6 bases). The CDR3 extends over 16 amino acids. Trimming shortened V by 5 bases and J by 9 bases, and 23 bases separated the two germline ends. Per the germline V gene, CDR1 is SGHVS and CDR2 is FQNEAQ. CDR3 sequence (DNA): TGTGCCAGCAGCCTTGTCAGGGGCCGCGCGGATCCTGAGCAGTTCTTC. Translating gives CASSLVRGRADPEQFF.

This clonotype was seen at least ten times. V gene TRBV19 combines with J gene TRBJ2-3, with 12 bases fitting TRBD2. CDR1 LNHDA and CDR2 SQIVND come from the germline V gene (reference sequence). CDR3 length: 18 residues. Unmatched junction bases numbered 5, after V lost 1 base and J lost 0 bases. CDR3 loop: CASSIALAGGPSTDTQYF. CDR3 bases: TGTGCCAGTAGTATAGCCCTAGCGGGGGGGCCTAGCACAGATACGCAGTATTTT.

In this sample, this clonotype turned up many times. This chain connects TRBV5-1 to TRBJ2-2, with 8 bases identical to TRBD1. Per germline, CDR1 SGHRS and CDR2 YFSETQ. The V gene end was trimmed by 3 bases and the J gene end by 2 bases; junction bases not matched to a gene: 6. There are 16 residues in the CDR3. The CDR3 sequence is CASSWATGGNTGELFF. In nucleotides, the CDR3 is TGCGCCAGCAGCTGGGCCACAGGGGGAAACACCGGGGAGCTGTTTTTT.

This chain uses TRBV2 with TRBJ2-5, with D perhaps TRBD1 (6 bases). The CDR3 consists of 13 residues. V lost 4 bases and J 3 bases, leaving 9 bases between the germline ends. Looked up from germline, CDR1 is SNHLY and CDR2 is FYNNEI. Written as DNA, the CDR3 is TGTGCCAGCAGTGCTCACAGGGAAGAGACCCAGTACTTC. It translates to CASSAHREETQYF.

CDR3 amino acids: CASRRQGIGSYNEQFF. The CDR3 DNA follows: TGTGCCAGCAGAAGACAGGGAATCGGCTCCTACAATGAGCAGTTCTTC. The chain uses TRBV12-3 or TRBV12-4 and TRBJ2-1, with 7 bases matching TRBD1. J gave up 0 bases and V 6 bases, and 8 bases lay outside the gene matches. This CDR3 contains 16 residues.

This clonotype has at least ten counts. This chain connects TRBV20-1 to TRBJ1-2; unclear D gene. The CDR3 totals 12 residues. Between the trimmed V and J ends, which lost 5 bases and 5 bases, there was a span of 12 bases. Germline V gives CDR1 DFQATT, CDR2 SNEGSKA (reference sequence). The CDR3 DNA reads as TGCAGTGCTCGCCGGACCGAGTATGGCTACACCTTC. The encoded protein is CSARRTEYGYTF.